This T cell receptor beta chain derives from a study of T cell clonality in common variable immunodeficiency. Patients and controls were mostly of Caucasian heritage. V was clipped by 4 bases and J by 5 bases, with 14 bases between them. The germline CDR1 and CDR2 sequences are SNHLY and FYNNEI. This CDR3 has 14 amino acids. Method: immunoSEQ multiplex PCR; TCRdb's copy keeps in-frame clones and lacks some. Observed in the sample are some 43,000 clones, none of them singletons. This clone was counted ten times or more. The CDR3 goes on 3 residues after the read ends, and that part is filled in from the germline J gene.

The gene calls are TRBV2 and TRBJ2-5; no definite D call. Sequencing was carried out using peripheral blood mononuclear cells. This TCR was sampled from a person aged 18 to 69 in good health. The chain's CDR3 is CASSGKKGRETQYF. CDR3 DNA, as far as it was read: TGTGCCAGCAGTGGGAAAAAGGGCCGCGAGACC. The full variable domain, rest sourced from reference TRBV2 and TRBJ2-5, is EPEVTQTPSHQVTQMGQEVILRCVPISNHLYFYWYRQILGQKVEFLVSFYNNEISEKSEIFDDQFSVERPDGSNFTLKIRSTKLEDSAMYFCASSGKKGRETQYFGPGTRLLVL.